Below are 14 T cell receptor beta chains sequenced from a single sample in a study of OX40 agonist ivuxolimab in advanced cancers. The data were produced by immunoSEQ multiplex PCR, yet TCRdb's version contains in-frame clones alone and is incomplete. The repertoire holds about 82,000 clones, with 85% to 90% as singletons. The sequencing used CD4+ or CD8+ T cells sorted from blood, collected in a trial of the OX40 agonist ivuxolimab. These receptors were taken from an adult with an advanced solid tumor such as melanoma, head and neck, liver or kidney cancer.

The chain joins TRBV29-1 to TRBJ2-3, with TRBD2 matching 9 bases. The CDR3 is made up of 12 amino acids. Germline V gene sequence: CDR1 SQVTM, CDR2 ANQGSEA. The ends lost 3 bases at V and 12 bases at J; junction bases unmatched: 7. This chain's CDR3 is CSVDDSGSLQYF. CDR3 nucleotide sequence: TGCAGCGTTGATGATAGCGGGAGCCTCCAGTATTTT.

J is TRBJ2-2 and V is TRBV9; D is perhaps TRBD1 (6 bases). The CDR3 consists of 15 residues. The V gene's germline CDR1 is SGDLS and CDR2 YYNGEE. V dropped 0 bases and J dropped 1 base, with 7 bases sitting between them. In nucleotides, the CDR3 is TGTGCCAGCAGCGTAGGGACAGTGAACACCGGGGAGCTGTTTTTT. This sequence encodes CASSVGTVNTGELFF.

This clone appeared a single time. The chain combines TRBV11-2 with TRBJ2-2; 8 bases agree with TRBD1. CDR3 length equals 14 residues. Per germline, CDR1 SGHAT and CDR2 FQNNGV. V was pared by 4 bases and J by 6 bases, with 4 bases of the junction left unmatched. The CDR3 loop is CASSSSTGAGELFF. The CDR3 nucleotides are TGTGCCAGCAGCTCTTCGACAGGGGCCGGGGAGCTGTTTTTT. The entire variable domain, with the rest obtained from reference TRBV11-2 and TRBJ2-2, is as follows: EAGVAQSPRYKIIEKRQSVAFWCNPISGHATLYWYQQILGQGPKLLIQFQNNGVVDDSQLPKDRFSAERLKGVDSTLKIQPAKLEDSAVYLCASSSSTGAGELFFGEGSRLTVL.

V is TRBV28 and J is TRBJ2-7; a possible D gene is TRBD1 (5 bases). V lost 8 bases and J lost 2, with 16 bases in between. This CDR3 comprises 14 residues. Germline V gene data show CDR1 as MDHEN and CDR2 as SYDVKM. The CDR3: CASGVTVSAYEQYF. The CDR3, as DNA: TGTGCCAGCGGAGTGACAGTTTCAGCCTACGAGCAGTACTTC.

The sample holds one count of this clone. The V call is TRBV19, the J call TRBJ2-1; TRBD2 agrees at 13 bases. The CDR3 extends over 17 amino acids. V lost 3 bases to trimming and J lost 4 bases; unmatched junction nucleotides: 6. Germline V lookup: CDR1 LNHDA, CDR2 SQIVND (reference sequence). The CDR3 loop is CASSIRPGLAGYNEQFF. DNA for the CDR3: TGTGCCAGTAGTATTAGACCGGGACTAGCGGGATACAATGAGCAGTTCTTC.

V gene TRBV5-6 combines with J gene TRBJ2-3; D remains unclear. Germline CDR1 reads SGHDT; CDR2 reads YYEEEE. The CDR3 covers 15 residues. With 0 bases removed from V and 4 bases from J, the gap between germline ends came to 12 bases. The CDR3 protein is CASSLVSRPSDTQYF. In nucleotides, the CDR3 is TGTGCCAGCAGCTTGGTCTCGCGACCCTCAGATACGCAGTATTTT.

This chain links TRBV4-1 with TRBJ2-7, with 13 bases lining up with TRBD2. The CDR3 contains 14 residues. Germline CDR1 reads MGHRA; CDR2 reads YSYEKL. V lost 3 bases, J lost 5 bases, and 1 base stayed unmatched. The CDR3 DNA reads as TGCGCCAGCAGCCAGGGGACTAGCGGGAACGAGCAGTACTTC. It yields the protein CASSQGTSGNEQYF.

The rearrangement uses TRBV5-1 and TRBJ2-5; 15 bases line up with TRBD2. CDR1 is SGHRS, CDR2 YFSETQ, per germline. This CDR3 contains 15 residues. The V gene end was trimmed by 4 bases and the J gene end by 6 bases; junction bases not matched to a gene: 4. CDR3 DNA: TGCGCCAGCAGCACCGGGACTAGCGGGAGGCAGACCCAGTACTTC. Residues: CASSTGTSGRQTQYF.

This clone has just one count. The chain carries TRBV29-1 and TRBJ2-7, with 8 bases fitting TRBD1. Germline V gene data show CDR1 as SQVTM and CDR2 as ANQGSEA. The CDR3 runs 13 residues. V gave up 6 bases and J gave up 4 bases; unmatched junction bases: 8. The CDR3 DNA reads as TGCAGCGTCAGCGACAGGGGTGGGTACGAGCAGTACTTC. This sequence encodes CSVSDRGGYEQYF.

V and J are TRBV30 and TRBJ2-1; TRBD2 matches 11 bases. Germline CDR1 GTSNPN, CDR2 SVGIG (reference sequence). The junction had 2 bases not matched to a gene; V was cut back by 0 bases and J by 4 bases. The CDR3 spans 15 residues. The CDR3 protein is CAWSVGLAGYNEQFF. Here the CDR3 DNA reads TGTGCCTGGAGTGTTGGACTAGCGGGTTACAATGAGCAGTTCTTC.

The chain joins TRBV27 to TRBJ1-2; 10 nucleotides agree with TRBD1. V gave up 5 bases and J gave up 1 base; unmatched junction bases: 10. The CDR3 consists of 17 residues. From germline, CDR1 is MNHEY and CDR2 SMNVEV (reference sequence). This CDR3 reads CASSPLTGGFFNYGYTF. The CDR3 nucleotides read TGTGCCAGCAGTCCATTGACAGGGGGCTTCTTTAACTATGGCTACACCTTC.

The chain carries TRBV5-4 and TRBJ1-1; D is unclear. The ends were cut back, 2 bases at V and 2 bases at J, with 4 bases in the middle. Germline V gives CDR1 SGHNT, CDR2 YYREEE (reference sequence). This CDR3 has 12 residues. The CDR3 spells CASSFGNTEAFF. The DNA of the CDR3 is TGTGCCAGCAGCTTCGGAAACACTGAAGCTTTCTTT.

V and J are TRBV5-5 and TRBJ2-7; weak D call: TRBD2 (6 bases). V was pared by 3 bases and J by 5 bases, with 18 bases between. Germline loops: CDR1 SGHKS, CDR2 YYEKEE (reference sequence). This CDR3 spans 15 amino acids. The CDR3 coding sequence is TGTGCCAGCAGCTGGAGCGGGCGGAAGGAGGACGAGCAGTACTTC. It codes for CASSWSGRKEDEQYF.

V usage is TRBV28 and J usage is TRBJ2-3, with a weak D call TRBD1 (6 bases). The CDR3 loop spans 14 amino acids. CDR1 and CDR2 from the germline V gene are MDHEN and SYDVKM. Trimming stripped 4 bases from V and 4 bases from J, with 12 bases between. Here the CDR3 DNA reads TGTGCCAGCAGTTCCACCAGGGGCCCAGATACGCAGTATTTT. Translated: CASSSTRGPDTQYF.